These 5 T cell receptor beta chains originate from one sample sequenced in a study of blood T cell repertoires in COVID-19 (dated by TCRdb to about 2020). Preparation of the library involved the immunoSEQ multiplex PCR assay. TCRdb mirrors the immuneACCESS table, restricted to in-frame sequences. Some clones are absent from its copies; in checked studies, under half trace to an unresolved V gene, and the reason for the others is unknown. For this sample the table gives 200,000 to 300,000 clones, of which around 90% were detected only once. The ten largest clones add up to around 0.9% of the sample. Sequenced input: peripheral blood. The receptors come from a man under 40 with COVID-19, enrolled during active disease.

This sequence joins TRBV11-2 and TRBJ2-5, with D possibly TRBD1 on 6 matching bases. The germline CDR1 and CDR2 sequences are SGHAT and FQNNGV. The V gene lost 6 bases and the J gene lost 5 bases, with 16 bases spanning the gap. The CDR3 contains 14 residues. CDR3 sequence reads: CASRDSLGVETQYF. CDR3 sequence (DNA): TGTGCCAGCAGGGACAGCCTGGGAGTGGAGACCCAGTACTTC.

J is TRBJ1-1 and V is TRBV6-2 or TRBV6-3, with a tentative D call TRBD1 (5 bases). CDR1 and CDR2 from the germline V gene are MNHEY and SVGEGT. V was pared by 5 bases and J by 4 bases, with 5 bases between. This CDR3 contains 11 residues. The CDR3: CASSGATEAFF. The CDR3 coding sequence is TGTGCCAGCAGTGGGGCCACTGAAGCTTTCTTT.

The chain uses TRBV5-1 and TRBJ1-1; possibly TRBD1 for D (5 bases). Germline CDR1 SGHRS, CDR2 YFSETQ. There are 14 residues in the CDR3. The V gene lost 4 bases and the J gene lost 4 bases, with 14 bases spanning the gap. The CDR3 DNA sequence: TGCGCCAGCAGCCCGACCCGGGGGAGCACTGAAGCTTTCTTT. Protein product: CASSPTRGSTEAFF.

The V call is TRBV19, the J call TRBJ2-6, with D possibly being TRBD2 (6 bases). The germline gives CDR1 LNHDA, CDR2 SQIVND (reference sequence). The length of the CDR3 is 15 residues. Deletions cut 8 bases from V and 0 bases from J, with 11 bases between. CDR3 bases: TGTGCCAGTGGCGGGACGCACTCTGGGGCCAACGTCCTGACTTTC. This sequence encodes CASGGTHSGANVLTF.

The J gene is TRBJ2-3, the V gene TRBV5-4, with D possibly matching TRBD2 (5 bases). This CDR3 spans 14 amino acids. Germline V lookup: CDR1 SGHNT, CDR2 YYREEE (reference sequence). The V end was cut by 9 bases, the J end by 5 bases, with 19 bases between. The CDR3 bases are TGTGCCACCCTAGCCACCCCTTGGTTAGATACGCAGTATTTT. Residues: CATLATPWLDTQYF.